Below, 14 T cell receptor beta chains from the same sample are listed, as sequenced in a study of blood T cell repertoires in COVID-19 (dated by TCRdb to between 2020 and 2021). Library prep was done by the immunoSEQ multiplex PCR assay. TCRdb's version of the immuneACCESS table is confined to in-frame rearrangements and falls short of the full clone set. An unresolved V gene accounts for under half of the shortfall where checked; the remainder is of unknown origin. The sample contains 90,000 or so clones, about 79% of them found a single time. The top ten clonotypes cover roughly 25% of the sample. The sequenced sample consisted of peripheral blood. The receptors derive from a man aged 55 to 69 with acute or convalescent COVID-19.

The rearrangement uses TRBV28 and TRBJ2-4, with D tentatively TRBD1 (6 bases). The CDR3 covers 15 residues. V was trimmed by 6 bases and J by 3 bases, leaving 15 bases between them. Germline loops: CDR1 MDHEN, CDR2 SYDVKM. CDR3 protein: CASSRIQGNKNIQYF. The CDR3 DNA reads TGTGCCAGCAGCCGAATACAGGGCAACAAAAACATTCAGTACTTC.

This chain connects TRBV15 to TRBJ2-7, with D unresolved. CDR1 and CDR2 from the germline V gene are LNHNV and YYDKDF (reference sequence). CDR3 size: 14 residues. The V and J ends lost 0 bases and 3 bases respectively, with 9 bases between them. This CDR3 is CATSRDRRGYEQYF. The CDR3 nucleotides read TGTGCCACCAGCAGAGATAGGAGAGGCTACGAGCAGTACTTC.

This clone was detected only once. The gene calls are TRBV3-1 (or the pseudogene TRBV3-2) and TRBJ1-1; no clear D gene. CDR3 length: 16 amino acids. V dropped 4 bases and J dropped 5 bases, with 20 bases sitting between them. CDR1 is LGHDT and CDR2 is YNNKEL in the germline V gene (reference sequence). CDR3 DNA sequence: TGTGCCAGCAGCCCCCATAGAACTGGAGTCAAAACTGAAGCTTTCTTT. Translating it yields CASSPHRTGVKTEAFF.

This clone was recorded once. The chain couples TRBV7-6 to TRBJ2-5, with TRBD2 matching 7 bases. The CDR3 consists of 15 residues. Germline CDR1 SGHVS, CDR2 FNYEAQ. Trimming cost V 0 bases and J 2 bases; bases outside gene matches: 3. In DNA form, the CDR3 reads TGTGCCAGCAGCTTAGCGGGGACTACACAAGAGACCCAGTACTTC. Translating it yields CASSLAGTTQETQYF.

CDR3 sequence reads: CASSRQGFGGELFF. As DNA, the CDR3 is TGTGCCAGCAGCCGACAGGGCTTCGGCGGGGAGCTGTTTTTT. This chain connects TRBV11-2 to TRBJ2-2; 7 nucleotides agree with TRBD1. With V trimmed by 5 bases and J by 7 bases, 7 bases remained unmatched. Germline V gives CDR1 SGHAT, CDR2 FQNNGV. This CDR3 contains 14 residues.

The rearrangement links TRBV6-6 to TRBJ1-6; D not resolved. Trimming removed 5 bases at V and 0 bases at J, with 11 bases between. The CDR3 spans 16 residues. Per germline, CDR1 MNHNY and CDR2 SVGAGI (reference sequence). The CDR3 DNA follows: TGTGCCAGCAGTCAAACAAGAAGCTCCTATAATTCACCCCTCCACTTT. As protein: CASSQTRSSYNSPLHF.

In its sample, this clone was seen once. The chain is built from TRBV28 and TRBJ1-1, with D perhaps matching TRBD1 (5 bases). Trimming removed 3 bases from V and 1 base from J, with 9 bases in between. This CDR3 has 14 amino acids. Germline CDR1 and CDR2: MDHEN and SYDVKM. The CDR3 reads CASSLAGPNTEAFF. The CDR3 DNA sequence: TGTGCCAGCAGTTTGGCGGGGCCGAACACTGAAGCTTTCTTT.

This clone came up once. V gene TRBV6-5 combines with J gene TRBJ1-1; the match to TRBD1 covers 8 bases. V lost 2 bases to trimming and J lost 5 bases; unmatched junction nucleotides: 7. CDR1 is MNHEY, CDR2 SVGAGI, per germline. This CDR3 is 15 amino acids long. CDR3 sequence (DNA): TGTGCCAGCAGTTACAATATCAGGGGGCAAACTGAAGCTTTCTTT. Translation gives CASSYNIRGQTEAFF.

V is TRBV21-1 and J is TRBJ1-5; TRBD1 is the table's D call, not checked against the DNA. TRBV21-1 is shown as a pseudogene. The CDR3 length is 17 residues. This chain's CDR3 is CASSKLRGGSGCQPQHF. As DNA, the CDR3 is TGTGCCAGCAGCAAGTTAAGAGGGGGCTCGGGGTGTCAGCCCCAGCATTTT.

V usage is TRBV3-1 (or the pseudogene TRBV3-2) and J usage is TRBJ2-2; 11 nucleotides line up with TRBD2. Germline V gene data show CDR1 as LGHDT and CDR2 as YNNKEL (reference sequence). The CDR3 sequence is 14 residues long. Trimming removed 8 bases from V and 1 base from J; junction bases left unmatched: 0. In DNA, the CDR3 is TGTGCCAGCGGGACTAGCGGGAACACCGGGGAGCTGTTTTTT. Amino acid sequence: CASGTSGNTGELFF.

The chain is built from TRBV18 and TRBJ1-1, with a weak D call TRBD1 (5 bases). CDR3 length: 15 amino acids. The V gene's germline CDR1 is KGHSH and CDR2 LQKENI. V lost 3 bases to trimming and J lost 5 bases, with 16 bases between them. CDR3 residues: CASSPPGGALTEAFF. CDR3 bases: TGTGCCAGCTCACCTCCCGGCGGGGCGTTGACTGAAGCTTTCTTT.

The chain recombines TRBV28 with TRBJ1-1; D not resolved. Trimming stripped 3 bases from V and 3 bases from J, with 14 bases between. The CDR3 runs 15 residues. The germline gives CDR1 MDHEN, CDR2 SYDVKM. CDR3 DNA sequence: TGTGCCAGCAGTTTTTTAAACCAGAGGTACACTGAAGCTTTCTTT. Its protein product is CASSFLNQRYTEAFF.

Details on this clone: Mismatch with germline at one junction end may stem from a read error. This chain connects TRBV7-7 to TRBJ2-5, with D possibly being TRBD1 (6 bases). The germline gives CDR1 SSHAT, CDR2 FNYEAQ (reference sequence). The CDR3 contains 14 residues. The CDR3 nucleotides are TGTGCTAGCAGCCTAAGATGGGGGCAGGAGACCCAGTACTTC. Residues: CASSLRWGQETQYF.

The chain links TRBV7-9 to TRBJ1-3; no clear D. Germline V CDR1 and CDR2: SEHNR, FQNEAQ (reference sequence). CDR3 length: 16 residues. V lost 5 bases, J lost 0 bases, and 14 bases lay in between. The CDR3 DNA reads TGTGCCAGCAGCCGTCGCGGGCCGCTCTCTGGAAACACCATATATTTT. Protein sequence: CASSRRGPLSGNTIYF.